The clone carrying this T cell receptor beta chain was picked up one time. This sample stems from a study of blood T cell repertoires in COVID-19. Study overall: Whether acute or convalescent, the COVID-19 samples came from the United States, Italy and Spain. T cells, B-cell-depleted T cells, or PBMCs supplied cDNA or gDNA.

Original data processing: Reference gene primer amplification gave nucleated cell count estimates. Only in-frame clones appear in the TCRdb table, and some are missing; sequencing was by immunoSEQ multiplex PCR. The V and J calls and clone size were taken over from that table, and D and trimming were inferred from the DNA. The table lists about 130,000 clones, approximately 83% of them singletons, with about 9.6% in the top ten. The length of the CDR3 is 16 residues. Per the germline V gene, CDR1 is SGDLS and CDR2 is YYNGEE. V gave up 4 bases and J gave up 2 bases, with 17 bases separating them. The J gene is TRBJ2-3, the V gene TRBV9; D perhaps matches TRBD1 (6 bases). The TCR comes from a man aged 35-49 years with active or convalescent COVID-19. Sequences were obtained from peripheral blood. The CDR3 reads CASSSGGGEITDTQYF. The CDR3 DNA follows: TGTGCCAGCAGCTCTGGGGGCGGAGAAATCACAGATACGCAGTATTTT.